The present entry profiles one T cell receptor beta chain with its context. Its specificity is not known. This entry comes from a study of cytomegalovirus exposure and HLA in healthy donors. General observations from the study: An analysis done earlier found most TCR beta V segments productive about 90% or about 30% of the time. Most of the CMV-associated TCR beta chains (in a later analysis) appeared to be HLA-restricted.

Vbeta (60) and Jbeta (13) primers were used in the PCR. Libraries were prepared by immunoSEQ multiplex PCR; TCRdb keeps only in-frame clonotypes and omits some of them. Here the sample spans roughly 250,000 clones, 84% being singletons. Germline values: CDR1 SGHRS, CDR2 YFSETQ. Trimming cost V 4 bases and J 6 bases, with 14 bases left between them. The CDR3 consists of 13 residues. The clonotype originates from a woman aged 40 to 50 in good health and CMV-seropositive. The chain joins TRBV5-1 to TRBJ2-7; tentatively, D is TRBD2 (5 bases). Source material: PBMCs. The CDR3: CASSPEVVSEQYF. The CDR3 DNA sequence: TGCGCCAGCAGCCCGGAGGTAGTTTCCGAGCAGTACTTC.